The 8 T cell receptor beta chains reported below all come from one sample, sequenced in a study of blood T cell repertoires in COVID-19. Assay used: immunoSEQ multiplex PCR; TCRdb lists only in-frame clones, some missing. In the table there are approximately 190,000 clones, about 80% of which are singletons. The specimen was peripheral blood. The source of these receptors is a man aged 55 to 69 with acute or convalescent COVID-19.

The gene calls are TRBV2 and TRBJ1-4, with a possible D match to TRBD1 (6 bases). The CDR3 is 14 residues long. CDR1 and CDR2 (germline): SNHLY, FYNNEI. Trimming stripped 8 bases from V and 4 bases from J, with 14 bases between. The CDR3 DNA reads TGTGCCAGCCTCCTAGGGGGAATTAATGAAAAACTGTTTTTT. It yields the protein CASLLGGINEKLFF.

The V gene is TRBV5-4, the J gene TRBJ2-1; 8 nucleotides line up with TRBD1. Germline CDR1 is SGHNT and CDR2 is YYREEE (reference sequence). The V and J ends lost 0 bases and 6 bases, in that order; junction bases with no gene match: 8. The CDR3 is 16 amino acids. The DNA for the CDR3 is TGTGCCAGCAGCTTGGGGGGCGCAGGGGGCCTCAATGAGCAGTTCTTC. Encoded protein: CASSLGGAGGLNEQFF.

The rearrangement joins TRBV9 to TRBJ2-7; 10 nucleotides line up with TRBD1. V trimming: 3 bases; J trimming: 4 bases; junction bases outside the gene matches: 7. This CDR3 region has 15 residues. Germline assignment: CDR1 SGDLS and CDR2 YYNGEE. This CDR3 is CASSERDRGTYEQYF. The CDR3 DNA is TGTGCCAGCAGCGAAAGGGACAGGGGAACGTACGAGCAGTACTTC.

This sequence joins TRBV4-1 and TRBJ2-7, with a tentative D call TRBD2 (5 bases). Germline loops: CDR1 MGHRA, CDR2 YSYEKL. The germline V and J ends were trimmed by 3 bases and 1 base, with 16 bases remaining between them. This CDR3 has 16 amino acids. CDR3 protein: CASSQGWEITSYEQYF. DNA for the CDR3: TGCGCCAGCAGCCAGGGCTGGGAGATAACGTCCTACGAGCAGTACTTC.

The J gene is TRBJ1-4, the V gene TRBV18, with a weak D call TRBD1 (6 bases). Germline V lookup: CDR1 KGHSH, CDR2 LQKENI. V lost 3 bases to trimming and J lost 5 bases, with 13 bases between them. The CDR3 consists of 15 residues. The CDR3 nucleotides are TGTGCCAGCTCACCCGAGGGACAATGGAATGAAAAACTGTTTTTT. It yields the protein CASSPEGQWNEKLFF. The complete variable domain, with remaining parts taken from reference TRBV18 and TRBJ1-4, reads NAGVMQNPRHLVRRRGQEARLRCSPMKGHSHVYWYRQLPEEGLKFMVYLQKENIIDESGMPKERFSAEFPKEGPSILRIQQVVRGDSAAYFCASSPEGQWNEKLFFGSGTQLSVL.

This chain connects TRBV6-6 to TRBJ2-1; 10 positions agree with TRBD1. V lost 7 bases to trimming and J lost 4 bases; unmatched junction nucleotides: 7. The CDR3 is 15 residues long. Germline values: CDR1 MNHNY, CDR2 SVGAGI (reference sequence). CDR3 coding DNA: TGTGCCAGCACCGGGGGACAGGGGCTATACAATGAGCAGTTCTTC. This codes for CASTGGQGLYNEQFF.

DNA of the CDR3: TGTGCCAGCAGCTTATCAGGAGGGGGCGTCGGGGAGCTGTTTTTT. Its protein is CASSLSGGGVGELFF. The V and J genes are TRBV7-8 and TRBJ2-2; D may be TRBD1 (7 bases). The CDR3 has 15 amino acids. Germline V CDR1 and CDR2: SGHVS, FQNEAQ. The V gene lost 2 bases and the J gene lost 7 bases, with 14 bases spanning the gap.

The V and J genes are TRBV11-2 and TRBJ2-1; 8 bases agree with TRBD1. The germline gives CDR1 SGHAT, CDR2 FQNNGV. This CDR3 region has 15 residues. V lost 5 bases, J lost 2 bases, and 5 bases stayed unmatched. CDR3 loop: CASSRTGPTYNEQFF. The CDR3 bases are TGTGCCAGCAGCAGGACAGGGCCGACCTACAATGAGCAGTTCTTC.